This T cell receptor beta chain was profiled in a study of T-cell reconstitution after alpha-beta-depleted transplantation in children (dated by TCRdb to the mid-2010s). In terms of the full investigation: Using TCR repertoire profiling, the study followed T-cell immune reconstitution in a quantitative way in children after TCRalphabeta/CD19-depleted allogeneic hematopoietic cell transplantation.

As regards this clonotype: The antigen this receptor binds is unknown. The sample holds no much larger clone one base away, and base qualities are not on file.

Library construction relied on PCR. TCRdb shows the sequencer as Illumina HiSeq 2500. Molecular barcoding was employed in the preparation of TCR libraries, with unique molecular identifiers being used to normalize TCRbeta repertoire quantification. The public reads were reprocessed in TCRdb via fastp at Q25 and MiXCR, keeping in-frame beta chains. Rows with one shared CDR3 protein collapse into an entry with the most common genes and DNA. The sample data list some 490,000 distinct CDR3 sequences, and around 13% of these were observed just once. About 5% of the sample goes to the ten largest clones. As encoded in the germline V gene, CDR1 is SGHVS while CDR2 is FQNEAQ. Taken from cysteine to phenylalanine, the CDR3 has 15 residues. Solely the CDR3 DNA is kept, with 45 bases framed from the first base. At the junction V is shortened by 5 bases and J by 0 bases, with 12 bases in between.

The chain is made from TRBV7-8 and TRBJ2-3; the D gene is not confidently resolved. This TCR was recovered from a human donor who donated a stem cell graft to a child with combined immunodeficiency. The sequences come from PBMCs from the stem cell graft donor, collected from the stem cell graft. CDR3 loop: CASSPINPSTDTQYF. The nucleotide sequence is TGTGCCAGCAGCCCCATAAACCCCAGCACAGATACGCAGTATTTT.